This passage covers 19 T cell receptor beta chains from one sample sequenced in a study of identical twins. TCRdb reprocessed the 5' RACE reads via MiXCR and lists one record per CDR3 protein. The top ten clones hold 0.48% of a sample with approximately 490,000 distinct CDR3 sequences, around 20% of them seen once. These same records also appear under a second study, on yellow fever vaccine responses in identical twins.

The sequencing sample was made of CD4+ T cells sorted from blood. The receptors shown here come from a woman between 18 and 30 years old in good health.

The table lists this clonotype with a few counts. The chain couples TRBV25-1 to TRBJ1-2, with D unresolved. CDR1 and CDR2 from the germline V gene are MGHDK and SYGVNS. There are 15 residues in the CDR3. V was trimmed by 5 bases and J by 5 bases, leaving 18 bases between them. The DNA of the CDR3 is TGTGCCAGCAGTCCCCCGGGAGGAGAGATTTATGGCTACACCTTC. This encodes CASSPPGGEIYGYTF.

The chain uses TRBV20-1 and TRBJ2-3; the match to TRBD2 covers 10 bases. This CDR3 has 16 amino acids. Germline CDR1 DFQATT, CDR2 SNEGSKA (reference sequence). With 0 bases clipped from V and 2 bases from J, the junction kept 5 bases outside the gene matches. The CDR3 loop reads CSARDPLAGATDTQYF. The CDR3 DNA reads TGCAGTGCTAGAGATCCGCTAGCGGGGGCCACAGATACGCAGTATTTT.

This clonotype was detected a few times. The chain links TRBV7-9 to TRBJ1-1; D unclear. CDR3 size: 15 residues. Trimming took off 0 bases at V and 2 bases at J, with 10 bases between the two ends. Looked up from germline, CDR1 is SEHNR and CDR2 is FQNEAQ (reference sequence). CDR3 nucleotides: TGTGCCAGCAGCTTAGCGAGGACGGAAAACACTGAAGCTTTCTTT. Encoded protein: CASSLARTENTEAFF.

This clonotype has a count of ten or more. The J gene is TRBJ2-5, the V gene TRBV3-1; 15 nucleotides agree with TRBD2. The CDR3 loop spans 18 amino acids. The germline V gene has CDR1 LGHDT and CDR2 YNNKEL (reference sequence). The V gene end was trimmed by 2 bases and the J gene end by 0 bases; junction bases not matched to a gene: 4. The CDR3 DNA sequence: TGTGCCAGCAGCCAATGGACTAGCGGGAGGGCTGACCAAGAGACCCAGTACTTC. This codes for CASSQWTSGRADQETQYF.

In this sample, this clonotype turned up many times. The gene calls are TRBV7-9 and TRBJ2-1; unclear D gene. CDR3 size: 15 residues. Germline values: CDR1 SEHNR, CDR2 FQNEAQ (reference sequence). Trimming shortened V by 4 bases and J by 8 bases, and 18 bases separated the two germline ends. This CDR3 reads CASSSTAGLSDEQFF. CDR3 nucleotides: TGTGCCAGCAGCTCCACGGCAGGTCTGAGCGATGAGCAGTTCTTC.

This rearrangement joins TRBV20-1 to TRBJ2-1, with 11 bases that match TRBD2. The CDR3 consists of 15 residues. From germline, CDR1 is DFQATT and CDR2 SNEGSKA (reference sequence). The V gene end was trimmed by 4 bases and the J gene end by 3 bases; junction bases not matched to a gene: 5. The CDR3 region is CSATPTSGSYNEQFF. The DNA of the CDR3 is TGCAGTGCTACTCCTACTAGCGGGAGCTACAATGAGCAGTTCTTC.

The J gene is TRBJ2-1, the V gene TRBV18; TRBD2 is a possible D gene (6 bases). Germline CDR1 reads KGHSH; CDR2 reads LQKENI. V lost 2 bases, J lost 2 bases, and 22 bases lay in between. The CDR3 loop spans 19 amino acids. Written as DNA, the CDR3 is TGTGCCAGCTCACCAGCCAGAGGTATAGCGGACGAAACCTACAATGAGCAGTTCTTC. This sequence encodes CASSPARGIADETYNEQFF.

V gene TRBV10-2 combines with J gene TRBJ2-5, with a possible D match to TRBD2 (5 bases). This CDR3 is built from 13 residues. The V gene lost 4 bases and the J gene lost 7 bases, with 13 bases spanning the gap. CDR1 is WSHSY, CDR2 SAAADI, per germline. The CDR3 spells CASSASLSGTQYF. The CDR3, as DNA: TGCGCCAGCAGTGCTTCTTTAAGCGGGACCCAGTACTTC.

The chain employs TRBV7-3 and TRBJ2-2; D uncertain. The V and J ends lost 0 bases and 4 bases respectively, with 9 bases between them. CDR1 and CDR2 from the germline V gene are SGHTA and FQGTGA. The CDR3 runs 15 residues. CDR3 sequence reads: CASSLTVLGTGELFF. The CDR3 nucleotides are TGTGCCAGCAGCTTAACGGTGCTGGGCACCGGGGAGCTGTTTTTT. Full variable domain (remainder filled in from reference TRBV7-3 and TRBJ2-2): GAGVSQTPSNKVTEKGKYVELRCDPISGHTALYWYRQSLGQGPEFLIYFQGTGAADDSGLPNDRFFAVRPEGSVSTLKIQRTERGDSAVYLCASSLTVLGTGELFFGEGSRLTVL.

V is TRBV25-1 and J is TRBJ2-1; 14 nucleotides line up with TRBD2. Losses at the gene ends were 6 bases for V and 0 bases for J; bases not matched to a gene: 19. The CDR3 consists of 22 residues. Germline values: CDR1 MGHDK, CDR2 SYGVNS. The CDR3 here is CASSPSARTSGRLGYSYNEQFF. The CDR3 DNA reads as TGTGCCAGCAGCCCTTCAGCTCGGACTAGCGGGAGGCTAGGTTACTCCTACAATGAGCAGTTCTTC.

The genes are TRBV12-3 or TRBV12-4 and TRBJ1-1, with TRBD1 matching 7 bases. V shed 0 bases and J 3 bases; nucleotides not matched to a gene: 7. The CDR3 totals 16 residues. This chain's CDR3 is CASSLARTGGDTEAFF. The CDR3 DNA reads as TGTGCCAGCAGTTTAGCCCGGACAGGTGGGGACACTGAAGCTTTCTTT.

The CDR3 region has the DNA TGCAGTGCCCGGACTAGCGGGAGAGGTCCCAATGAGCAGTTCTTC. It encodes CSARTSGRGPNEQFF. This sequence joins TRBV20-1 and TRBJ2-1, with TRBD2 matching over 13 bases. The length of the CDR3 is 15 residues. Germline-derived CDR1 and CDR2 are DFQATT and SNEGSKA (reference sequence). Trimming removed 6 bases from V and 6 bases from J; junction bases left unmatched: 8.

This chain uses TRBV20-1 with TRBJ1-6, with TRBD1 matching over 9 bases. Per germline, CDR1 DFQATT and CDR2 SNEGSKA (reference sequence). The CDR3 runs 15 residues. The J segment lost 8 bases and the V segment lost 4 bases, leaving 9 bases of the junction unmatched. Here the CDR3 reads CSANVVGTGYSPLHF. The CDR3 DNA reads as TGCAGTGCTAATGTCGTGGGGACAGGGTATTCACCCCTCCACTTT.

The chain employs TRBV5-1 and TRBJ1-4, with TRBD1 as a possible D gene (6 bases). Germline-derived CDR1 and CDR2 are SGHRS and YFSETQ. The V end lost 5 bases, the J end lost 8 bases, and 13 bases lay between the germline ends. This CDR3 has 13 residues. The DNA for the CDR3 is TGCGCCAGCAGTTCGTTACAGGGAGAAAAACTGTTTTTT. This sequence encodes CASSSLQGEKLFF.

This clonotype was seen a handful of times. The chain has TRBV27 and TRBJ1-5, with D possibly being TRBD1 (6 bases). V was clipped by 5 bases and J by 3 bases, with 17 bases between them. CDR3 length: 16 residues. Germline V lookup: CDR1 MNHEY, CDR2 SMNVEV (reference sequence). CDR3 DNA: TGTGCCAGCAGTCCGCGCGGGCAGGGGAACAATCAGCCCCAGCATTTT. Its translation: CASSPRGQGNNQPQHF.

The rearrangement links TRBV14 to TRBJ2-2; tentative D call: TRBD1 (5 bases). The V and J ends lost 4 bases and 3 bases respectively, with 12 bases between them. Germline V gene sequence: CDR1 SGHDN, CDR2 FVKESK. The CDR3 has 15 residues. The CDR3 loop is CASSLNPRDTGELFF. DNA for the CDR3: TGTGCCAGCAGCCTCAACCCCAGGGACACCGGGGAGCTGTTTTTT.

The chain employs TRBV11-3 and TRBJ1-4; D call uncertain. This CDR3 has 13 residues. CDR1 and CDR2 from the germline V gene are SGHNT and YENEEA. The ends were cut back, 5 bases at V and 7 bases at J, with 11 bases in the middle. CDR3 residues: CASSPRTVEKLFF. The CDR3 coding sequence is TGTGCCAGCAGCCCCCGGACGGTTGAAAAACTGTTTTTT.

As DNA, the CDR3 is TGTGCCAGCTCAAGGACCCCGAACCCTAGCACAGATACGCAGTATTTT. It translates to CASSRTPNPSTDTQYF. The chain has TRBV18 and TRBJ2-3; D call uncertain. V was shortened by 5 bases and J by 0 bases, with 15 bases between the two germline ends. Germline loops: CDR1 KGHSH, CDR2 LQKENI. The CDR3 runs 16 residues.

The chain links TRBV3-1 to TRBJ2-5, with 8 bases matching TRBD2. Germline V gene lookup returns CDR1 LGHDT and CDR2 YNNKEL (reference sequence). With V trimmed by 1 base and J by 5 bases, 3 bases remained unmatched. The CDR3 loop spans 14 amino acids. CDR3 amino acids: CASSQAGGWETQYF. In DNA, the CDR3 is TGTGCCAGCAGCCAAGCGGGGGGGTGGGAGACCCAGTACTTC.